Listed here are 17 T cell receptor beta chains from one sample, sequenced in a study of blood T cell repertoires in COVID-19. Here immunoSEQ multiplex PCR was the method, and the copy in TCRdb shows in-frame clones only, minus some. Of about 220,000 clones in the sample, about 88% are singletons; the top ten hold around 3%. The sequenced sample was peripheral blood. The receptors were gathered from a man in his forties or fifties who had recovered from COVID-19.

Remarks on this clone: The junction and the germline gene differ at one end; a read error may be behind it. V usage is TRBV11-2 and J usage is TRBJ2-2; D perhaps matches TRBD2 (6 bases). Germline values: CDR1 SGHAT, CDR2 FQNNGV. This CDR3 has 18 amino acids. The CDR3 is CPRRAPGRAVGGTGELFF. The CDR3 DNA follows: TGCCCCCGCCGCGCCCCGGGCCGCGCGGTCGGGGGCACCGGGGAGCTGTTTTTT.

The V call is TRBV27, the J call TRBJ2-5; TRBD1 agrees at 12 bases. CDR1 and CDR2 from the germline V gene are MNHEY and SMNVEV (reference sequence). This CDR3 is built from 15 residues. J was trimmed by 4 bases and V by 6 bases; bases with no gene match: 6. The CDR3 DNA reads as TGTGCCAGCAGCGGGACAGGGGGCAGGGGAGAGACCCAGTACTTC. Protein product: CASSGTGGRGETQYF.

The V call is TRBV5-1, the J call TRBJ2-3; D is possibly TRBD1 (6 bases). This CDR3 has 16 amino acids. V dropped 0 bases and J dropped 0 bases, with 11 bases sitting between them. The germline V gene has CDR1 SGHRS and CDR2 YFSETQ. The DNA of the CDR3 is TGCGCCAGCAGCTTGGGGGACATTTCTAGCACAGATACGCAGTATTTT. This codes for CASSLGDISSTDTQYF.

This clone has a handful of counts. The CDR3 loop reads CASSLVRGNDEQYF. CDR3 DNA sequence: TGCGCCAGCAGCTTGGTGAGGGGGAACGACGAGCAGTACTTC. V is TRBV5-1 and J is TRBJ2-7; possible D gene TRBD1, 6 bases. The V gene lost 0 bases and the J gene lost 5 bases, with 12 bases spanning the gap. The CDR3 spans 14 residues. Per germline, CDR1 SGHRS and CDR2 YFSETQ.

This chain links TRBV6-1 with TRBJ2-5; 12 nucleotides line up with TRBD2. With V trimmed by 3 bases and J by 3 bases, 8 bases remained unmatched. The germline CDR1 and CDR2 sequences are MNHNS and SASEGT. The CDR3 is made up of 17 amino acids. This CDR3 reads CASSELAGGPNEETQYF. In nucleotides, the CDR3 is TGTGCCAGCAGTGAGCTAGCGGGAGGGCCTAATGAAGAGACCCAGTACTTC.

The rearrangement joins TRBV28 to TRBJ1-2; the match to TRBD1 covers 9 bases. The CDR3 length is 15 residues. With V trimmed by 7 bases and J by 4 bases, 10 bases remained unmatched. From germline, CDR1 is MDHEN and CDR2 SYDVKM. The CDR3 region is CASNPFEGQGYGYTF. In DNA form, the CDR3 reads TGTGCCAGCAATCCATTTGAGGGACAGGGCTATGGCTACACCTTC.

The V gene is TRBV28, the J gene TRBJ2-7, with 7 positions matching TRBD2. The J segment lost 2 bases and the V segment lost 7 bases, leaving 17 bases of the junction unmatched. The CDR3 length is 17 residues. Looked up from germline, CDR1 is MDHEN and CDR2 is SYDVKM. The CDR3 sequence is CASTDGSLAGLPYEQYF. CDR3 DNA: TGTGCCAGCACCGACGGGAGCTTAGCGGGCCTGCCCTACGAGCAGTACTTC.

The CDR3 loop reads CASSKGTSGIYNEQFF. The CDR3 DNA reads TGTGCCAGCAGCAAGGGGACTAGCGGGATCTACAATGAGCAGTTCTTC. V is TRBV14 and J is TRBJ2-1; TRBD2 matches 13 bases. With 5 bases clipped from V and 3 bases from J, the junction kept 4 bases outside the gene matches. Germline values: CDR1 SGHDN, CDR2 FVKESK. This CDR3 comprises 16 residues.

The chain joins TRBV14 to TRBJ2-1, with 8 bases fitting TRBD1. This CDR3 has 14 residues. With 4 bases clipped from V and 12 bases from J, the junction kept 11 bases outside the gene matches. CDR1 is SGHDN, CDR2 FVKESK, per germline. This chain's CDR3 is CASSRDRSKKGQFF. The CDR3 nucleotides are TGTGCCAGCAGCCGGGACAGGTCTAAGAAGGGGCAGTTCTTC.

V is TRBV27 and J is TRBJ2-7; 14 positions agree with TRBD2. J gave up 0 bases and V 6 bases, and 10 bases lay outside the gene matches. CDR3 length: 18 residues. The germline V gene encodes CDR1 MNHEY and CDR2 SMNVEV (reference sequence). The CDR3 DNA follows: TGTGCCAGCAGCAAATATCCGGGACTAGCGGGAGTCTCCTACGAGCAGTACTTC. Translation: CASSKYPGLAGVSYEQYF.

The V gene is TRBV5-1, the J gene TRBJ2-2; possible D gene TRBD1, 6 bases. Germline assignment: CDR1 SGHRS and CDR2 YFSETQ. The ends were cut back, 4 bases at V and 9 bases at J, with 22 bases in the middle. CDR3 length: 16 residues. CDR3 loop: CASSVVGRDTGRELFF. The CDR3 DNA reads as TGCGCCAGCAGCGTGGTAGGTCGGGACACGGGCCGGGAGCTGTTTTTT.

The chain joins TRBV2 to TRBJ1-5; perhaps TRBD1 as D (5 bases). Trimming took off 7 bases at V and 0 bases at J, with 13 bases between the two ends. Germline CDR1 SNHLY, CDR2 FYNNEI. The CDR3 extends over 15 amino acids. For the CDR3, the DNA is TGTGCCAGCAAAGGTGACAGACATAGCAATCAGCCCCAGCATTTT. Amino acids: CASKGDRHSNQPQHF. The whole variable domain, remainder taken from reference TRBV2 and TRBJ1-5, is EPEVTQTPSHQVTQMGQEVILRCVPISNHLYFYWYRQILGQKVEFLVSFYNNEISEKSEIFDDQFSVERPDGSNFTLKIRSTKLEDSAMYFCASKGDRHSNQPQHFGDGTRLSIL.

The chain employs TRBV2 and TRBJ2-7, with D maybe TRBD2 (5 bases). V was pared by 6 bases and J by 3 bases, with 12 bases between. The CDR3 extends over 13 amino acids. The germline CDR1 and CDR2 sequences are SNHLY and FYNNEI. The chain's CDR3 is CASRGPEVYEQYF. The DNA of the CDR3 is TGTGCCAGCAGGGGCCCGGAGGTCTACGAGCAGTACTTC.

The sample holds a few counts of this clone. The CDR3 here is CASSLAQGNEAFF. CDR3 bases: TGTGCCAGCAGCTTAGCTCAGGGTAATGAAGCTTTCTTT. The rearrangement links TRBV7-9 to TRBJ1-1; maybe TRBD1 (5 bases). Trimming stripped 0 bases from V and 7 bases from J, with 9 bases between. The germline CDR1 and CDR2 sequences are SEHNR and FQNEAQ (reference sequence). This CDR3 contains 13 residues.

This rearrangement joins TRBV3-1 (or the pseudogene TRBV3-2) to TRBJ2-1; TRBD2 matches 12 bases. The CDR3 loop spans 18 amino acids. Germline V gene data show CDR1 as LGHDT and CDR2 as YNNKEL (reference sequence). V lost 4 bases, J lost 6 bases, and 13 bases stayed unmatched. Here the CDR3 reads CASSLPVASGRAVNEQFF. The CDR3 DNA is TGTGCCAGCAGCCTCCCTGTCGCTAGCGGGAGGGCCGTCAATGAGCAGTTCTTC.

The chain couples TRBV18 to TRBJ1-5; 9 nucleotides line up with TRBD1. CDR1 is KGHSH, CDR2 LQKENI, per germline. The CDR3 is 14 residues long. With 4 bases clipped from V and 7 bases from J, the junction kept 5 bases outside the gene matches. The CDR3 is CASSLGQGRQPQHF. CDR3 sequence (DNA): TGTGCCAGCTCACTGGGACAGGGCAGACAGCCCCAGCATTTT.

The rearrangement links TRBV5-1 to TRBJ1-4, with D unclear. The V and J ends lost 4 bases and 4 bases respectively, with 20 bases between them. The CDR3 has 17 amino acids. Germline V gene sequence: CDR1 SGHRS, CDR2 YFSETQ. As DNA, the CDR3 is TGCGCCAGCAGCCCTAGCGGTCAAGGACGGATTAATGAAAAACTGTTTTTT. It yields the protein CASSPSGQGRINEKLFF. The whole variable domain, filled in from reference TRBV5-1 and TRBJ1-4, reads KAGVTQTPRYLIKTRGQQVTLSCSPISGHRSVSWYQQTPGQGLQFLFEYFSETQRNKGNFPGRFSGRQFSNSRSEMNVSTLELGDSALYLCASSPSGQGRINEKLFFGSGTQLSVL.